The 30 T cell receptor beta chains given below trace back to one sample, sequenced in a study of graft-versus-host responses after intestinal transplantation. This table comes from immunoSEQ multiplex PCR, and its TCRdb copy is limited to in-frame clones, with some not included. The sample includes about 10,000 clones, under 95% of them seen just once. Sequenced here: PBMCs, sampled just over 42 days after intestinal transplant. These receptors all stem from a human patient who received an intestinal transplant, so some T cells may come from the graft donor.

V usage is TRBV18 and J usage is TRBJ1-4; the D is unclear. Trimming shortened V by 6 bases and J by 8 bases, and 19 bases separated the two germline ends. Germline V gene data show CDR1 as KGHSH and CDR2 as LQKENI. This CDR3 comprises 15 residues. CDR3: CASSPDDATNEKLFF. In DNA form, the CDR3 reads TGTGCCAGCTCCCCGGACGATGCAACGAACGAAAAACTGTTTTTT.

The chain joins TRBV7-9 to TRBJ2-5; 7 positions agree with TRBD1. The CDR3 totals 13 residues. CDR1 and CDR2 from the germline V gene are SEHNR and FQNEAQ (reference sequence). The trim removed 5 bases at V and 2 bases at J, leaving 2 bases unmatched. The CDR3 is CASSQQGQETQYF. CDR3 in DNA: TGTGCCAGCAGCCAACAGGGGCAAGAGACCCAGTACTTC. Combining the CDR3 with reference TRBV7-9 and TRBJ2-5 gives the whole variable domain DTGVSQNPRHKITKRGQNVTFRCDPISEHNRLYWYRQTLGQGPEFLTYFQNEAQLEKSRLLSDRFSAERPKGSFSTLEIQRTEQGDSAMYLCASSQQGQETQYFGPGTRLLVL.

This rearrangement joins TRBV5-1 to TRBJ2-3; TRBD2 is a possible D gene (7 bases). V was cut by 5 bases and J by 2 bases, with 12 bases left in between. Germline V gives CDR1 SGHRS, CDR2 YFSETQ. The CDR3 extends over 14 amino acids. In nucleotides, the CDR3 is TGCGCCAGCAGTGGACGGGGGGCCACAGATACGCAGTATTTT. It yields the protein CASSGRGATDTQYF. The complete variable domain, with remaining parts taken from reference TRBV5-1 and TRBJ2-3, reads KAGVTQTPRYLIKTRGQQVTLSCSPISGHRSVSWYQQTPGQGLQFLFEYFSETQRNKGNFPGRFSGRQFSNSRSEMNVSTLELGDSALYLCASSGRGATDTQYFGPGTRLTVL.

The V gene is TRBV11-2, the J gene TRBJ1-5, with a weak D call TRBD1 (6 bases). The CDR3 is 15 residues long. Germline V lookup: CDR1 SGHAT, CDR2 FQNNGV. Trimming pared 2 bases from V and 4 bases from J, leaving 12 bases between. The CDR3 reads CASSLRGELNQPQHF. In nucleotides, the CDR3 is TGTGCCAGCAGCTTAAGGGGGGAGCTTAATCAGCCCCAGCATTTT.

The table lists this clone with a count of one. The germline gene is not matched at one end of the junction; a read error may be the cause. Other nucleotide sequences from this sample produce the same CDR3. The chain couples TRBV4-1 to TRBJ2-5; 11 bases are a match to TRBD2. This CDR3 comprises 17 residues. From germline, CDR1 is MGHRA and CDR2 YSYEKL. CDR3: CASSQGASGGWQETQYF. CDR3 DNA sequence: TGCGCCAGCAGTCAAGGAGCTAGCGGGGGGTGGCAAGAGACCCAGTACTTC.

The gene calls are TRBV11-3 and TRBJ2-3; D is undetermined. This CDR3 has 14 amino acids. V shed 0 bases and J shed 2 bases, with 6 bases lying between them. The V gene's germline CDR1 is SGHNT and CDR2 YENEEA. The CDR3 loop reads CASSLDRFTDTQYF. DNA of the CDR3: TGTGCCAGCAGCTTAGACAGGTTCACAGATACGCAGTATTTT.

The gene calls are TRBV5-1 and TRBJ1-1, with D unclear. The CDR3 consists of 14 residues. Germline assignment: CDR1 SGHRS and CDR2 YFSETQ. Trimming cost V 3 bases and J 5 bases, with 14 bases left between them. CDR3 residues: CASSSLEGGTEAFF. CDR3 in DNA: TGCGCCAGCAGCTCCCTCGAGGGTGGGACTGAAGCTTTCTTT.

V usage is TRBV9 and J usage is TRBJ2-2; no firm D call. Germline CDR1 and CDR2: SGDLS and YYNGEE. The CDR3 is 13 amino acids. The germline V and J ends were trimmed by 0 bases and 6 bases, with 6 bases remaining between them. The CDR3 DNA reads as TGTGCCAGCAGCGTAGTAGGGTCCGGGGAGCTGTTTTTT. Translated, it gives CASSVVGSGELFF.

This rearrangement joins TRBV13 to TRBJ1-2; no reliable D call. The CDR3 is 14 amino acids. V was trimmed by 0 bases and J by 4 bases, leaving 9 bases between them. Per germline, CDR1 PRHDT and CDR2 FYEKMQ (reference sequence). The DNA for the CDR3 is TGTGCCAGCAGCTTAGGAACAGTGGGCTATGGCTACACCTTC. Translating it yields CASSLGTVGYGYTF.

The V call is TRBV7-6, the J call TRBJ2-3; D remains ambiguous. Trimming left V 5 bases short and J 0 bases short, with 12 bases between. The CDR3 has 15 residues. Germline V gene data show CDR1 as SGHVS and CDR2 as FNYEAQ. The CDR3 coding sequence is TGTGCCAGCAGCCAACAAGTCGTCAGCACAGATACGCAGTATTTT. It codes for CASSQQVVSTDTQYF.

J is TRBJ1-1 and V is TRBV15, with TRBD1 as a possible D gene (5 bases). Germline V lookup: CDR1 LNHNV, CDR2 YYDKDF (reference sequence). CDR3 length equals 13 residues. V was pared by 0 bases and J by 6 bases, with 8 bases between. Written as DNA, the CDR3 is TGTGCCACCAGCAGAGAGTCGGGGCCTGAAGCTTTCTTT. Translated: CATSRESGPEAFF.

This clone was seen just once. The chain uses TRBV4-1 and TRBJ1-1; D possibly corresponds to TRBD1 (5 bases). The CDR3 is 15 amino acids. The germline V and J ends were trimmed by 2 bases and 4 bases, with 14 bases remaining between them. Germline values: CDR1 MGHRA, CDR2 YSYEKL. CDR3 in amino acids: CASSQPGGRGTEAFF. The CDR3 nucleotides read TGCGCCAGCAGCCAACCCGGGGGTCGTGGCACTGAAGCTTTCTTT.

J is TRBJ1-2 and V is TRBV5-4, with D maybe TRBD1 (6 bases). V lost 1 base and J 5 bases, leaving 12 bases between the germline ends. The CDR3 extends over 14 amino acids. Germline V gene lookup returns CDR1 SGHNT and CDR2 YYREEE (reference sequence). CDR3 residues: CASSLRGAGYGYTF. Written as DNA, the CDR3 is TGTGCCAGCAGCTTGCGGGGGGCGGGGTATGGCTACACCTTC.

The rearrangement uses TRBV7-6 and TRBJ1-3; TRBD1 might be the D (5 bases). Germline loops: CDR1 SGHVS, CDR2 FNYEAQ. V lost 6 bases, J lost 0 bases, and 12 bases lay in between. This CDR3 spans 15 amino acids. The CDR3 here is CASRLTASSGNTIYF. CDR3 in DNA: TGTGCCAGCAGACTGACAGCTAGCTCTGGAAACACCATATATTTT. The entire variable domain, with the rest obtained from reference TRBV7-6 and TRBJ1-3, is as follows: GAGVSQSPRYKVTKRGQDVALRCDPISGHVSLYWYRQALGQGPEFLTYFNYEAQQDKSGLPNDRFSAERPEGSISTLTIQRTEQRDSAMYRCASRLTASSGNTIYFGEGSWLTVV.

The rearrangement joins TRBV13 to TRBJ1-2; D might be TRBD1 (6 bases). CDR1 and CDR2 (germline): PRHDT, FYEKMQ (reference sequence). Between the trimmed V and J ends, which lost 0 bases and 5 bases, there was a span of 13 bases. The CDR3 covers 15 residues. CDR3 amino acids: CASSLGQGLEYGYTF. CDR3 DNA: TGTGCCAGCAGCTTAGGGCAGGGGTTGGAGTATGGCTACACCTTC.

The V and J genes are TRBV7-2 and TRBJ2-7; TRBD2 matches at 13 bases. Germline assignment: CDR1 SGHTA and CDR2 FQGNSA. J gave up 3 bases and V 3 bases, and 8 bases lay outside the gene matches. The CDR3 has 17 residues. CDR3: CASSLWVGLAGVYEQYF. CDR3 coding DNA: TGTGCCAGCAGCTTGTGGGTCGGACTAGCGGGAGTCTACGAGCAGTACTTC.

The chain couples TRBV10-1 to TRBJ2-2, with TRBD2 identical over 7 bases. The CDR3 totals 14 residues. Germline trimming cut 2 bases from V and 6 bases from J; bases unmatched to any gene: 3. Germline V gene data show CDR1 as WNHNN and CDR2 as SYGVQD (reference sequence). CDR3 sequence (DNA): TGCGCCAGCAGTGAGCAGGGAGGGGCCGGGGAGCTGTTTTTT. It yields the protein CASSEQGGAGELFF.

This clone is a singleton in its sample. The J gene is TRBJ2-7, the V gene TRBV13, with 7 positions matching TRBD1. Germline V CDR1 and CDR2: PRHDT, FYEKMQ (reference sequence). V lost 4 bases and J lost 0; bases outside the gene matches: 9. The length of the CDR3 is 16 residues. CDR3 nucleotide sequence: TGTGCCAGCAGCTCCGTCCGGGACAGTCCCTCCTACGAGCAGTACTTC. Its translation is CASSSVRDSPSYEQYF.

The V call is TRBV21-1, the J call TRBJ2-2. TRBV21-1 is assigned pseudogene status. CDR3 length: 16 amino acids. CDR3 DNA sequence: TGTGCCAGCAGCCAGCCAAAAGGCGCGAACACCGGGGAGCTGTTTTTT. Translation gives CASSQPKGANTGELFF.

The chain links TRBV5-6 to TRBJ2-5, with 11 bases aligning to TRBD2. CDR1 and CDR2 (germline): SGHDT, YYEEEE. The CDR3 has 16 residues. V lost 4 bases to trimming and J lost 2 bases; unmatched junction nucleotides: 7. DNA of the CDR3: TGTGCCAGCAGCACCCGACTAGCGGGGAATCAAGAGACCCAGTACTTC. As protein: CASSTRLAGNQETQYF.

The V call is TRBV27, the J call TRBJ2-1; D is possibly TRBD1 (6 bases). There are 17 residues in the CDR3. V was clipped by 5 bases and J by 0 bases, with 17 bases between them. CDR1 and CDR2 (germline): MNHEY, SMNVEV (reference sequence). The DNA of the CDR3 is TGTGCCAGCAGTATTCCCCCGACAGGAGACTCCTACAATGAGCAGTTCTTC. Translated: CASSIPPTGDSYNEQFF.

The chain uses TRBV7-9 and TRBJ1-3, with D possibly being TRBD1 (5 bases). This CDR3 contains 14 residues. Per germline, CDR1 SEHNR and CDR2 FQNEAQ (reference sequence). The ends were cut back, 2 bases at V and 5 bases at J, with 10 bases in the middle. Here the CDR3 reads CASSLPRQRNTIYF. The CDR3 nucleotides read TGTGCCAGCAGCTTACCCCGACAGAGAAACACCATATATTTT.

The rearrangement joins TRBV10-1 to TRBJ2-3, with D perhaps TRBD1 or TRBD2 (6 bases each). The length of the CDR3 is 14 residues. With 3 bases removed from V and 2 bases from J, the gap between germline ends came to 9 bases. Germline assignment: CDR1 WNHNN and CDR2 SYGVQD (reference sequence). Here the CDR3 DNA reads TGCGCCAGCAGTGATCGGGGGCTCACAGATACGCAGTATTTT. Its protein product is CASSDRGLTDTQYF.

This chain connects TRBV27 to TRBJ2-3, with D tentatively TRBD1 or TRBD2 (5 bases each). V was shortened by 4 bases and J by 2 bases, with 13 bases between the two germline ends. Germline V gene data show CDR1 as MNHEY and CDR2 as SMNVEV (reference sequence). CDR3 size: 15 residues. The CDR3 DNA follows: TGTGCCAGCAGTTCAACCCCGGGGCTCACAGATACGCAGTATTTT. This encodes CASSSTPGLTDTQYF.

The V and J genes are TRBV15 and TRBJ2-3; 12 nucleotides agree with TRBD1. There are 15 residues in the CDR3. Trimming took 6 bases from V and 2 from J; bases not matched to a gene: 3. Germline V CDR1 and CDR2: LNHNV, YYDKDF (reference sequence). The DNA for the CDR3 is TGTGCCACCAGTGGGACAGGGGGCTACACAGATACGCAGTATTTT. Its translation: CATSGTGGYTDTQYF.

CDR3 in amino acids: CASSFGTGILYEQYF. In DNA form, the CDR3 reads TGTGCCAGCAGCTTCGGGACAGGGATCCTCTACGAGCAGTACTTC. J is TRBJ2-7 and V is TRBV5-6, with 9 bases lining up with TRBD1. CDR1 SGHDT and CDR2 YYEEEE come from the germline V gene. This CDR3 is built from 15 residues. V lost 2 bases to trimming and J lost 3 bases; unmatched junction nucleotides: 6.

The CDR3 DNA reads TGTGCCAACAAAAAATCTAGCGGGGTTTACAATGAGCAGTTCTTC. Translated, it gives CANKKSSGVYNEQFF. The chain uses TRBV25-1 and TRBJ2-1, with 9 bases identical to TRBD2. Germline-derived CDR1 and CDR2 are MGHDK and SYGVNS. Trimming at V came to 10 bases and at J to 4 bases, leaving 11 bases not matched to a gene. The CDR3 runs 15 residues.

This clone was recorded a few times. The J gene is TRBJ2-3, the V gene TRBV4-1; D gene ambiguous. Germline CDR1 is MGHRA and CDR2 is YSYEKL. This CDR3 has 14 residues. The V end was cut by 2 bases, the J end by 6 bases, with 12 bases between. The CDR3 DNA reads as TGCGCCAGCAGCCAATCCGGAAGTGAGGATACGCAGTATTTT. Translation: CASSQSGSEDTQYF.

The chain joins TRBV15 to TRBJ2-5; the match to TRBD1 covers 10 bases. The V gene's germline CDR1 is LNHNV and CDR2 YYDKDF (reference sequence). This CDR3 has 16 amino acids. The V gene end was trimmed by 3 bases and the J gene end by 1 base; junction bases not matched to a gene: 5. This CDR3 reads CATSSPDRGPQETQYF. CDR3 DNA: TGTGCCACCAGCAGCCCCGACAGGGGGCCCCAAGAGACCCAGTACTTC.

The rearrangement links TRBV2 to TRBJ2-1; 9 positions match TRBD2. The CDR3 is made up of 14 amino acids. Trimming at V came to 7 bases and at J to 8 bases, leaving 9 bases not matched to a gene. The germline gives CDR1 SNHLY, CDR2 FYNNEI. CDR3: CASIGGRAIDEQFF. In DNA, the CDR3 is TGTGCCAGCATCGGCGGGAGGGCCATCGATGAGCAGTTCTTC.